These 21 T cell receptor beta chains were all obtained from the same sample, sequenced in a study of beta chain features in type 1 diabetes (dated by TCRdb to 2016 to 2019). The protocol used for the library was the immunoSEQ multiplex PCR assay. The entire amount of isolated RNA was reverse transcribed using the High Capacity cDNA Reverse Transcription Kit, so the sequenced TCRB transcripts were expressed ones. Sourced from immuneACCESS, this table was stored by TCRdb with only in-frame sequences that have V and J called. A share of the clones is absent; for the studies checked, an unresolved V gene accounts for under half, and the remainder has no known explanation. The sample table lists under 400,000 clones, 12% to 15% of them with a count of one. Over 5% of the sample is held by the ten biggest clonotypes. Specimen: central memory CD4+ T cells from blood. These receptors were collected from a man aged 25-45 years in good health.

This clone turned up a few times. The chain combines TRBV11-3 with TRBJ2-1, with 10 bases that match TRBD2. Trimming took 5 bases from V and 4 from J; bases not matched to a gene: 17. CDR1 and CDR2 (germline): SGHNT, YENEEA. This CDR3 has 19 amino acids. Written as DNA, the CDR3 is TGTGCCAGCAGCCCTAGAGCTAGCGGGAGCCTACGGACTTACAATGAGCAGTTCTTC. As protein: CASSPRASGSLRTYNEQFF.

Notes on this clone: Possible read error: a much larger clone is one base away. The same CDR3 arises from other DNA sequences in this sample as well. The chain couples TRBV7-3 to TRBJ2-2; D not resolved. The CDR3 extends over 12 amino acids. Germline V CDR1 and CDR2: SGHTA, FQGTGA. With 2 bases removed from V and 7 bases from J, the gap between germline ends came to 5 bases. The CDR3: CASSLEVGELFF. The DNA of the CDR3 is TGTGCCAGCAGCTTAGAGGTCGGGGAGCTGTTTTTT. The whole variable domain, filled in from reference TRBV7-3 and TRBJ2-2, reads GAGVSQTPSNKVTEKGKYVELRCDPISGHTALYWYRQSLGQGPEFLIYFQGTGAADDSGLPNDRFFAVRPEGSVSTLKIQRTERGDSAVYLCASSLEVGELFFGEGSRLTVL.

The chain couples TRBV6-4 to TRBJ2-1; maybe TRBD2 (6 bases). This CDR3 region has 14 residues. Germline loops: CDR1 MRHNA, CDR2 SNTAGT. V dropped 4 bases and J dropped 8 bases, with 15 bases sitting between them. CDR3 DNA: TGTGCCAGCAGTGCTGAGACTAGATCGTATGAGCAGTTCTTC. Amino acids: CASSAETRSYEQFF.

This chain joins TRBV19 and TRBJ2-7; TRBD1 is a possible D gene (5 bases). V lost 4 bases, J lost 0 bases, and 7 bases lay in between. The CDR3 is made up of 13 amino acids. CDR1 is LNHDA and CDR2 is SQIVND in the germline V gene (reference sequence). The CDR3 loop is CASSRQPSYEQYF. The CDR3 DNA reads as TGTGCCAGTAGTAGACAGCCCTCCTACGAGCAGTACTTC.

This clone was seen more than once but under ten times. The gene calls are TRBV20-1 and TRBJ2-5; D is undetermined. CDR1 and CDR2 from the germline V gene are DFQATT and SNEGSKA (reference sequence). V lost 6 bases and J 0 bases, leaving 5 bases between the germline ends. This CDR3 contains 11 residues. The CDR3 coding sequence is TGCAGTGCGTGGAACCAAGAGACCCAGTACTTC. This sequence encodes CSAWNQETQYF.

This clone was recorded a few times. The rearrangement links TRBV2 to TRBJ2-2; 7 bases fit TRBD2. The CDR3 spans 14 residues. V lost 11 bases and J lost 4; bases outside the gene matches: 10. Germline V CDR1 and CDR2: SNHLY, FYNNEI. CDR3 sequence (DNA): TGTGCCTCCCAGTCCGGGGGGACCACCGGGGAGCTGTTTTTT. As protein: CASQSGGTTGELFF.

The sample holds many counts of this clone. The rearrangement uses TRBV28 and TRBJ2-1, with D perhaps TRBD1 (6 bases). Germline CDR1 and CDR2: MDHEN and SYDVKM. The CDR3 is made up of 13 amino acids. Trimming cost V 7 bases and J 13 bases, with 20 bases left between them. The CDR3 sequence: CASNKQGIVIQFF. CDR3 coding DNA: TGTGCCAGCAATAAACAGGGAATTGTAATACAGTTCTTC.

This clone turned up a few times. This chain connects TRBV6-5 to TRBJ2-5; tentative D call: TRBD1 (5 bases). The CDR3 is 13 residues long. The germline V and J ends were trimmed by 6 bases and 3 bases, with 11 bases remaining between them. CDR1 is MNHEY, CDR2 SVGAGI, per germline. The DNA of the CDR3 is TGTGCCAGCAGCCGGATAGGGGAAGAGACCCAGTACTTC. This gives the protein CASSRIGEETQYF.

This chain joins TRBV7-9 and TRBJ2-7; TRBD2 might be the D (6 bases). The V and J ends lost 1 base and 1 base respectively, with 20 bases between them. CDR3 length: 18 residues. The V gene's germline CDR1 is SEHNR and CDR2 FQNEAQ (reference sequence). The CDR3 protein is CASSLERAFLRRSYEQYV. The DNA of the CDR3 is TGTGCCAGCAGCTTAGAGCGGGCCTTTCTTCGTAGGTCCTACGAGCAGTACGTC.

The table lists this clone with a few counts. The chain has TRBV28 and TRBJ2-7, with a weak D call TRBD2 (6 bases). This CDR3 is 13 amino acids long. Deletions cut 4 bases from V and 6 bases from J, with 13 bases between. Germline V gene data show CDR1 as MDHEN and CDR2 as SYDVKM. The CDR3 region is CASSYPSSAEQYV. The CDR3 DNA follows: TGTGCCAGCAGTTACCCCTCTAGCGCCGAGCAGTACGTC.

This clone appeared a few times. The chain employs TRBV30 and TRBJ2-5; D call uncertain. The germline V and J ends were trimmed by 3 bases and 1 base, with 12 bases remaining between them. The length of the CDR3 is 14 residues. Germline V lookup: CDR1 GTSNPN, CDR2 SVGIG (reference sequence). CDR3 in amino acids: CAWRATGSQETQYF. The CDR3 coding sequence is TGTGCCTGGAGGGCCACCGGGTCCCAAGAGACCCAGTACTTC.

This clone was seen only a few times. The rearrangement uses TRBV4-2 and TRBJ2-1; D gene unclear. The germline V gene has CDR1 LGHNA and CDR2 YNFKEQ. CDR3 length: 12 amino acids. The V end was cut by 5 bases, the J end by 6 bases, with 8 bases between. The CDR3 is CASSLSFNEQFF. As DNA, the CDR3 is TGTGCCAGCAGCTTGTCGTTCAATGAGCAGTTCTTC.

This clone has just a few counts. Additional DNA sequences in this sample encode the identical CDR3. The chain recombines TRBV4-3 with TRBJ2-3; 13 positions agree with TRBD2. V was clipped by 4 bases and J by 4 bases; unmatched bases: 2. Germline loops: CDR1 LGHNA, CDR2 YSLEER. This CDR3 is 15 amino acids long. The CDR3 region is CASSLGLAGADTQYF. CDR3 nucleotides: TGCGCCAGCAGCCTTGGACTAGCGGGAGCAGATACGCAGTATTTT.

In this sample, this clone turned up many times. The chain is built from TRBV4-3 and TRBJ1-1, with a weak D call TRBD1 (5 bases). The ends were cut back, 4 bases at V and 3 bases at J, with 18 bases in the middle. The CDR3 runs 16 residues. Germline-derived CDR1 and CDR2 are LGHNA and YSLEER. This CDR3 reads CASSPQGGRGYTEAFF. The CDR3 DNA is TGCGCCAGCAGCCCGCAGGGAGGGAGAGGGTACACTGAAGCTTTCTTT.

This chain joins TRBV9 and TRBJ2-5; D is perhaps TRBD1 (6 bases). Gene TRBJ2-7 matches the end of the DNA better, so the J call may be wrong. This CDR3 comprises 14 residues. Germline assignment: CDR1 SGDLS and CDR2 YYNGEE. Written as DNA, the CDR3 is TGTGCCAGCAGCCGTCAGGGGCAGGGCTACGAGCAGTACTTC. It yields the protein CASSRQGQGYEQYF.

This clone was counted only a few times. J is TRBJ1-1 and V is TRBV29-1; perhaps TRBD1 as D (6 bases). CDR1 is SQVTM and CDR2 is ANQGSEA in the germline V gene. Deletions cut 2 bases from V and 8 bases from J, with 15 bases between. This CDR3 is 13 amino acids long. The CDR3 region is CSVELLRGTEAFF. CDR3 bases: TGCAGCGTTGAACTTCTCAGGGGAACAGAAGCTTTCTTT.

The rearrangement links TRBV30 to TRBJ2-2; TRBD1 agrees at 7 bases. V was clipped by 3 bases and J by 7 bases; unmatched bases: 8. Per germline, CDR1 GTSNPN and CDR2 SVGIG (reference sequence). The CDR3 is 14 residues long. The CDR3, as DNA: TGTGCCTGGAGCCCGGACAGGTTGTTCGGGGAGCTGTTTTTT. This sequence encodes CAWSPDRLFGELFF.

In this sample, this clone turned up a few times. The sample holds other DNA sequences that translate to the same CDR3. The V and J genes are TRBV10-2 and TRBJ1-1, with D perhaps TRBD1 (5 bases). The CDR3 sequence is 16 residues long. Trimming shortened V by 3 bases and J by 1 base, and 15 bases separated the two germline ends. Germline V gene lookup returns CDR1 WSHSY and CDR2 SAAADI. The CDR3 sequence: CASSEDRRMKNTEAFF. CDR3 DNA: TGCGCCAGCAGTGAAGACAGACGAATGAAGAACACTGAAGCTTTCTTT.

This chain links TRBV4-3 with TRBJ1-2, with D hard to call. The CDR3 loop spans 18 amino acids. Germline V gene data show CDR1 as LGHNA and CDR2 as YSLEER. V dropped 1 base and J dropped 10 bases, with 28 bases sitting between them. CDR3: CASSQGVDNAGLGTFYTF. CDR3 DNA sequence: TGCGCCAGCAGCCAAGGGGTTGACAACGCGGGGTTAGGAACTTTCTACACCTTC.

This clone was found a few times. The junction departs from the called germline gene at one end, perhaps through a read error. The chain links TRBV7-7 to TRBJ2-7; perhaps TRBD2 as D (6 bases). The CDR3 contains 16 residues. The germline gives CDR1 SSHAT, CDR2 FNYEAQ (reference sequence). DNA of the CDR3: TGCGCCAGCAGCCAAGGAGGGGTGTCAGACTCCTACGAGCAGTACTTC. This translates into CASSQGGVSDSYEQYF.

This clone was detected once. The chain recombines TRBV23-1 with TRBJ1-2; 8 nucleotides match TRBD1. TRBV23-1 is marked as an open reading frame, function uncertain. This CDR3 spans 16 amino acids. The V segment lost 2 bases and the J segment 5 bases; nucleotides outside the gene matches: 10. CDR3 nucleotides: TGCGCCAGCAGTCAACCCACAGGGGGGCGGGTATATGGCTACACCTTC. Translated: CASSQPTGGRVYGYTF.